The sequence of this T cell receptor beta chain was determined in a study of blood T cell repertoires in COVID-19 (dated by TCRdb to 2018 to 2020). The study in broad terms: Collaborator samples came from the United States, Italy and Spain and covered acute and convalescent phases of COVID-19. The prospective study material was composed of cDNA or gDNA derived from T cells, B-cell-depleted T cells, or PBMCs. Subjects who had been exposed to COVID-19, were actively infected with it, or had recovered from it provided the deeply sampled blood TCRbeta repertoires that made up the dataset. The repertoires were made available in a free public database intended to serve as a resource for research on the immune response to SARS-CoV-2. Samples came from the ongoing ImmuneRACE study (first 160 participants) plus 1,254 subjects from 6 global collaborators. The sample metadata nearly always contained a de-identified subject ID, COVID-19 status, age in years and sex. Where available, HLA class I and class II types were obtained from metadata supplied by the sample provider rather than from assay-based typing.

On this clone: This receptor's antigen is unknown. No base quality information exists; no much larger clone differs at one position.

A second Seattle source provided samples from volunteer blood donors who had recovered from COVID-19. Collaborating institutions collected whole blood in K2EDTA tubes following their own protocols. For TCRbeta analysis, collaborators shipped samples in one of three forms: frozen whole blood, isolated PBMCs, or DNA extracted from either of those sample types. The CDR3 has 14 amino acids, counting the end cysteine and phenylalanine. Only the CDR3 portion is preserved as DNA: 42 bases, with reading frame beginning at the first base. Taken from the germline V gene, the CDR1 and CDR2 loops are SGHTA and FQGTGA. The junction carries 14 bases between V and J, which are trimmed by 5 bases and 7 bases respectively. Broader findings and caveats from the paper: The quantity of clinical and demographic metadata differed by source and by participant and was supplied without curation.

TCRbeta CDR3 regions were amplified from genomic DNA by means of the immunoSEQ Assay, a bias-controlled multiplex PCR. As for how the authors treated the data: Within the assay, amplification of reference gene primers was used to estimate how many nucleated cells each sample contained. To quantify the absolute abundance of each unique TCRbeta CDR3 rearrangement, sequence reads were collapsed and filtered. For each sample, productive Simpson clonality was calculated as the square root of Simpson's diversity index over productive rearrangements. This immuneACCESS table, as held by TCRdb, lists in-frame sequences with V and J called but not all clones. Of the missing ones, under half trace to an unresolved V gene in checked studies; the others have no known cause. The V and J calls and the clone size are those of that table, but D and trimming were determined from the DNA. The sample table shows roughly 150,000 clones, and around 80% are seen once. The ten largest make up roughly 11% of the sample.

The sequence came from a man between 60 and 70 years old who had recovered from COVID-19. What was sequenced was peripheral blood. Recombination linked TRBV7-3 to TRBJ2-2; tentative D gene TRBD1, with 6 bases matching. The bases are TGTGCCAGCAGCGCGACAGGAGAGGGCGGGGAGCTGTTTTTT. This sequence encodes CASSATGEGGELFF. Where the CDR3 stops, the reference TRBV7-3 and TRBJ2-2 genes take over; the full variable domain is GAGVSQTPSNKVTEKGKYVELRCDPISGHTALYWYRQSLGQGPEFLIYFQGTGAADDSGLPNDRFFAVRPEGSVSTLKIQRTERGDSAVYLCASSATGEGGELFFGEGSRLTVL.